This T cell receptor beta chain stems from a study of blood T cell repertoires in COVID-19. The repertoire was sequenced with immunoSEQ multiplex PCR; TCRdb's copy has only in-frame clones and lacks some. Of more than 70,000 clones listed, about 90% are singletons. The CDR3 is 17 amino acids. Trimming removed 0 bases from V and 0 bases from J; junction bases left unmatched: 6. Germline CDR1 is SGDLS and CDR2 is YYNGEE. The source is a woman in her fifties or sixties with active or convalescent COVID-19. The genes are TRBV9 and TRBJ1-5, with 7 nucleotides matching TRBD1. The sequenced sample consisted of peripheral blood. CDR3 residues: CASSVEDRPYSNQPQHF. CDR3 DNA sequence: TGTGCCAGCAGCGTAGAGGACAGGCCGTATAGCAATCAGCCCCAGCATTTT.